This T cell receptor beta chain originates from a study of vaccination and CD4 T cells after COVID-19 (dated by TCRdb to the early 2020s). Notes on the research overall: Every convalescent patient had a positive nasal swab PCR test for SARS-CoV-2, with mild disease in 8 to 10 patients and severe disease in one. Post-vaccine blood samples were taken a median of about 70 days after the second vaccine dose, with a range of about 13 to 241 days. Control cultures received a CEFX viral epitope pool as the positive control, an HIV-1 Nef peptide pool as the negative control, or no peptide. The spike-specific CD4+ TCR repertoire was compared before and after mRNA vaccination in under 11 COVID-19 convalescent patients and a handful of infection-naive healthy vaccine recipients. The convalescent cohort comprised six males and four females, including two Hispanic individuals, seven Caucasians, two Asians and one multiracial person. Post-COVID blood samples were collected from convalescent patients a median of about 92 days after diagnosis, with a range of roughly 35 to 180 days. Overlapping spike peptide pools from SARS-CoV-2 and from the common cold coronaviruses HCoV-NL63, HCoV-OC43 and HCoV-229E were used as culture stimuli. Each participant got two doses of either the Pfizer-BioNTech BNT162b2 vaccine (n=8) or the Moderna mRNA-1273 vaccine (n=2). Here is what the overall study found, with its caveats: An increase in the median number of SARS-CoV-2-reactive clonotypes from around 20 after infection to roughly 36 after vaccination was observed, but the change was not found to be significant. Of the vaccine-specific clones found in convalescent patients, nearly all (304 of 307) were mono-reactive for SARS-CoV-2 spike instead of being cross-reactive with common cold coronaviruses. In convalescent patients, a median approximately 90% of post-vaccine SARS-CoV-2-reactive clones were detected only after vaccination, suggesting vaccine-specific priming. Only a relatively small number of convalescent patients were included in the study, and early timepoints following natural infection were not analyzed.

Receptor amplification or capture employed PCR. At the Johns Hopkins FTIC core, DNA from the cultured CD4+ T cells underwent TCR sequencing with the Oncomine TCR Beta short-read assay. Genomic DNA was extracted from the cultured CD4+ T cells with the QIAamp micro DNA kit. The Oncomine TCR Beta libraries from cultured CD4+ T cells were pooled using unique dual indexes and then sequenced on an Illumina iSeq 100. The authors processed their data as follows. Non-productive sequences were removed, and CDR3s that did not start with C, did not end with F or W, or were shorter than 7 amino acids were discarded. The MANAFEST web application identified antigen-specific clonotypes by comparing peptide-stimulated wells against reference wells and other culture wells. For a clone to be called positive, the clone needed an FDR below 0.05, an odds ratio above 5, and a productive frequency above 0.1% in at least two of three replicate wells. Cross-reactive clonotypes were defined as significantly expanded in both SARS-CoV-2 spike wells and at least one common cold coronavirus spike condition. CDR3 homology was assessed with Levenshtein distances (stringdist) and unrooted phylogenetic trees (ape) in R version 3.6.1. TCRdb handled the public reads itself, with Q25 trimming in fastp and clone calling in MiXCR, and kept productive beta chains. CDR3 protein sequences are deduplicated, and each keeps its most common genes and DNA. TCRdb's processing, not the authors', yielded these V and J calls. In all, the sample holds approximately 12,000 distinct CDR3 sequences, and about half of those were seen once. Just over 15% of the sample is taken by the ten largest.

Per the publication, the treatment or condition label means: approximately 9-day PBMC culture with coronavirus spike peptide pools or control peptides (ViraFEST assay). The ViraFEST assay was used in the study, in which antigen-specific T cells were expanded with peptide pools and expanded clonotypes were subsequently identified by TCR sequencing. The convalescent patients' positive SARS-CoV-2 PCR tests were from March to December 2020, which was before the Alpha, Beta and Delta variants emerged in the United States. Approximately 2.1 million PBMCs per well were cultured in IMDM with approximately 4.9% human AB serum and roughly 10 IU/ml IL-2, plus 10 ug/ml peptide pools. Half of the culture medium was replaced with fresh IL-2-containing medium on days 3 and 7. After 9 to 10 days of culture, CD4+ T cells were isolated by negative selection using the EasySep CD4+ T cell isolation kit. Ficoll-Paque Plus gradient centrifugation was used to isolate PBMCs from whole blood, and the isolated PBMCs were then either used fresh or cryopreserved at -140C. Triplicate wells were generally used for each culture condition.

Looking up the germline V gene (reference sequence) yields CDR1 DFQATT and CDR2 SNEGSKA. From cysteine to phenylalanine, the CDR3 is 17 amino acids long. CDR3 DNA is the only sequence kept; it has 51 bases, read in frame from the first base. The V end loses 6 bases and the J end loses 9 bases, and a stretch of 30 bases separates them. Comments on this clonotype: The antigen this receptor binds is unknown. One base away there is no much larger clone; base qualities are not given.

The receptor chain draws on TRBV20-1 and TRBJ2-1, and the D gene may be TRBD2, 5 bases matching. The specimen was CD4+ T cells from blood, cultured in vitro. The sequence was obtained from a human donor who had recovered from COVID-19. For the CDR3, the sequence is CSAGNLGKFQSRSEQFF. The DNA reads as follows: TGCAGTGCCGGGAACTTGGGAAAATTCCAATCTCGGAGTGAGCAGTTCTTC.